This TCR beta chain appears in the sequencing data of a study of shared clonotypes between healthy human individuals. The naive CD8 population came from CD45RO-negative cells selected for CCR7, without terminally differentiated effector memory CD45RA+ cells. The table came from immunoSEQ multiplex PCR; TCRdb's copy has only in-frame clones and leaves some out. The sample holds roughly 2.1 million clones, around 93% seen once. V was trimmed by 5 bases and J by 2 bases, leaving 10 bases between them. CDR3 length: 13 residues. Germline CDR1 reads MNHEY; CDR2 reads SMNVEV (reference sequence). The chain employs TRBV27 and TRBJ2-7, with D possibly matching TRBD2 (5 bases). This clonotype originated in a man younger than 35 in good health. Some clones in this sample may be carry-over from other donors' samples. The sample was naive CD8+ T cells from PBMCs. The CDR3 DNA is TGTGCCAGCAGTATCGACGGGACCTACGAGCAGTACTTC. Translating gives CASSIDGTYEQYF.